This T cell receptor beta chain was profiled in a study of OX40 agonist ivuxolimab in advanced cancers. As for the study in general: Prior therapy, whether anti-PD-1, anti-PD-L1 or anti-CTLA-4, was allowed, and approximately 37% had some.

TCRdb's copy holds only in-frame clones and misses some; the assay was immunoSEQ multiplex PCR. The sample lists approximately 71,000 clones, about four fifths occurring once. This clone occurred once. Its specificity is not known. The V end lost 2 bases, the J end lost 3 bases, and 13 bases lay between the germline ends. Germline assignment: CDR1 KGHSH and CDR2 LQKENI. There are 16 residues in the CDR3. Study-level results: Also showing low normalized T-cell clonal expansion were some of the nonresponders.

The sequencing used CD4+ or CD8+ T cells sorted from blood, collected in a trial of the OX40 agonist ivuxolimab. The source is an adult with an advanced solid tumor such as melanoma, head and neck, liver or kidney cancer. The chain uses TRBV18 and TRBJ2-2; D might be TRBD2 (6 bases). The CDR3 loop reads CASSPRLALDTGELFF. CDR3 in DNA: TGTGCCAGCTCACCAAGGCTAGCGCTCGACACCGGGGAGCTGTTTTTT.